This T cell receptor (beta chain) derives from a study of OX40 agonist ivuxolimab in advanced cancers. For the study at large: Previous treatment with anti-PD-1, anti-PD-L1 or anti-CTLA-4 therapy was allowed; about 44% had received some.

Trimming took 0 bases from V and 5 from J, leaving 5 bases between them. The length of the CDR3 is 13 residues. The germline V gene has CDR1 SGDLS and CDR2 YYNGEE. Findings and limits, study-wide: Some patients without response likewise showed low normalized clonal expansion. Within 6 weeks, CD4+ and CD8+ blood T cells expanded clonally at 0.1 to 3.0 mg/kg.

Autoimmune disease history or systemic immunosuppression barred patients. To note about this clone: What it recognizes is unknown.

Libraries were prepared by immunoSEQ multiplex PCR; TCRdb keeps only in-frame clonotypes and omits some of them. The sample has fewer than 95,000 clones, about 90% seen once. The rearrangement uses TRBV9 and TRBJ1-4; D is uncertain. The specimen was CD4+ or CD8+ T cells sorted from blood, collected in a trial of the OX40 agonist ivuxolimab. This sequence was found in an adult with an advanced solid tumor such as melanoma, head and neck, liver or kidney cancer. CDR3 sequence reads: CASSVDFNEKLFF. The CDR3 DNA is TGTGCCAGCAGCGTAGACTTCAATGAAAAACTGTTTTTT.